This T cell receptor beta chain was retrieved from a study of neurological immune-mediated disorders. MiXCR, run by TCRdb on the 5' RACE reads, gives a single entry per CDR3 protein. The table has 33,000 or so distinct CDR3 sequences, 6% to 8.5% seen once. Germline CDR1 reads DFQATT; CDR2 reads SNEGSKA (reference sequence). Between the trimmed V and J ends, which lost 6 bases and 5 bases, there was a span of 11 bases. CDR3 length equals 12 residues. There are many counts of this clonotype. The rearrangement links TRBV20-1 to TRBJ2-1; D uncertain. The clonotype was recovered from a woman aged 40 to 50 in good health. Sequencing was carried out using PBMCs. CDR3 bases: TGCAGTGCCCCTTTTACGGACAATGAGCAGTTCTTC. The encoded protein is CSAPFTDNEQFF.